This T cell receptor beta chain comes out of a study of blood T cell repertoires in COVID-19. The CDR3 has 15 amino acids. CDR1 and CDR2 (germline): MNHEY, SMNVEV (reference sequence). V was pared by 5 bases and J by 0 bases, with 12 bases between. Repertoires were generated with immunoSEQ multiplex PCR, while TCRdb's copy carries only in-frame clones and drops some. The table includes some 120,000 clones, 70% to 80% detected once. This TCR was sampled from a human donor in a cohort sampled during active COVID-19. The rearrangement uses TRBV27 and TRBJ2-3; no clear D gene. The sequenced sample was peripheral blood. CDR3 sequence (DNA): TGTGCCAGCAGTCCCCGAGACGGGAGCACAGATACGCAGTATTTT. Translation gives CASSPRDGSTDTQYF.